The rows below give T cell receptor beta chains drawn from one sample of a study of regulatory T cells in long-lasting Graves disease. One entry per CDR3 protein, called by TCRdb with MiXCR from the multiplex PCR reads. The data hold 300,000 to 350,000 distinct CDR3 sequences, with less than 20% observed a single time. This sample comprised peripheral blood mononuclear cells (PBMCs), obtained when the disease was refractory, from a patient treated with antithyroid drugs. All receptors derive from a female donor with Graves disease. Both conserved end residues are part of each CDR3. The D gene is left open where the match is weak. Some rows have no size entry. The others give once, few or many, or a class for an expanded clone.

abundance: many; d_gene: NA; v_gene: TRBV11-2; j_gene: TRBJ2-1; CDR3aa: CASRYGGGNEQFF; CDR3nt: TGTGCCAGCAGGTACGGAGGGGGTAATGAGCAGTTCTTC
abundance: many; d_gene: NA; v_gene: TRBV7-8; j_gene: TRBJ2-7; CDR3aa: CASSLLSAQSYEQYF; CDR3nt: TGTGCCAGCAGCTTACTTTCGGCACAAAGCTACGAGCAGTACTTC
abundance: many; d_gene: NA; v_gene: TRBV2; j_gene: TRBJ2-5; CDR3aa: CASSVGKTQYF; CDR3nt: TGTGCCAGCAGTGTTGGGAAGACCCAGTACTTC
abundance: NA; d_gene: TRBD2; v_gene: TRBV29-1; j_gene: TRBJ2-1; CDR3aa: CSVESGRASYNEQFF; CDR3nt: TGCAGCGTTGAAAGCGGGAGGGCCTCCTACAATGAGCAGTTCTTC
abundance: NA; d_gene: NA; v_gene: TRBV5-1; j_gene: TRBJ2-7; CDR3aa: CASSLMGYRNYEQYF; CDR3nt: TGCGCCAGCAGCTTAATGGGCTACAGAAACTACGAGCAGTACTTC
abundance: many; d_gene: NA; v_gene: TRBV28; j_gene: TRBJ2-7; CDR3aa: CASSTYQTARIHEQYF; CDR3nt: TGTGCCAGCAGTACATACCAGACTGCCCGCATCCACGAGCAGTACTTC
abundance: NA; d_gene: TRBD1; v_gene: TRBV5-1; j_gene: TRBJ2-6; CDR3aa: CASSPGQGISGANVLTF; CDR3nt: TGCGCCAGCAGCCCTGGACAGGGAATCTCTGGGGCCAACGTCCTGACTTTC
abundance: few; d_gene: TRBD1; v_gene: TRBV7-2; j_gene: TRBJ1-5; CDR3aa: CASSFGTGGIEPQHF; CDR3nt: TGTGCCAGCAGCTTCGGGACAGGGGGTATTGAGCCCCAGCATTTT
abundance: few; d_gene: NA; v_gene: TRBV4-1; j_gene: TRBJ2-1; CDR3aa: CASSLRGPGIAYNEQFF; CDR3nt: TGCGCCAGCAGCCTCCGAGGGCCGGGGATCGCCTACAATGAGCAGTTCTTC
abundance: many; d_gene: NA; v_gene: TRBV20-1; j_gene: TRBJ2-7; CDR3aa: CSARGGVIDEQYF; CDR3nt: TGCAGTGCTAGAGGAGGGGTGATAGACGAGCAGTACTTC
abundance: NA; d_gene: TRBD2; v_gene: TRBV7-2; j_gene: TRBJ2-7; CDR3aa: CASSRTSDPSYEQYF; CDR3nt: TGTGCCAGCAGCCGGACTAGCGACCCCTCCTACGAGCAGTACTTC
abundance: NA; d_gene: NA; v_gene: TRBV6-1; j_gene: TRBJ2-7; CDR3aa: CASSPVTAAYEQYF; CDR3nt: TGTGCCAGCAGTCCCGTGACAGCTGCCTACGAGCAGTACTTC
abundance: NA; d_gene: TRBD1; v_gene: TRBV12-3/TRBV12-4; j_gene: TRBJ1-5; CDR3aa: CASSLGDSGFQPQHF; CDR3nt: TGTGCCAGCAGTCTGGGGGACAGCGGCTTTCAGCCCCAGCATTTT
abundance: few; d_gene: TRBD1; v_gene: TRBV28; j_gene: TRBJ2-2; CDR3aa: CASSLLGGNTGELFF; CDR3nt: TGTGCCAGCAGTTTATTAGGGGGCAACACCGGGGAGCTGTTTTTT
abundance: many; d_gene: NA; v_gene: TRBV15; j_gene: TRBJ1-2; CDR3aa: CATSRERAAFYGYTF; CDR3nt: TGTGCCACCAGCAGAGAGAGGGCCGCATTCTATGGCTACACCTTC
abundance: few; d_gene: NA; v_gene: TRBV10-3; j_gene: TRBJ1-4; CDR3aa: CAISDPGGSEKLFF; CDR3nt: TGTGCCATCAGTGATCCGGGCGGCAGTGAGAAACTGTTTTTT
abundance: NA; d_gene: TRBD2; v_gene: TRBV5-1; j_gene: TRBJ2-1; CDR3aa: CASGRLAGEYNEQFF; CDR3nt: TGCGCCAGCGGCCGACTAGCGGGAGAGTACAATGAGCAGTTCTTC
abundance: many; d_gene: NA; v_gene: TRBV6-1; j_gene: TRBJ1-5; CDR3aa: CASRGGGGYSNQPQHF; CDR3nt: TGTGCCAGCAGAGGTGGGGGTGGATATAGCAATCAGCCCCAGCATTTT
abundance: NA; d_gene: TRBD1; v_gene: TRBV29-1; j_gene: TRBJ1-1; CDR3aa: CSVDRGPGTEAFF; CDR3nt: TGCAGCGTAGACAGGGGGCCGGGGACTGAAGCTTTCTTT
abundance: few; d_gene: NA; v_gene: TRBV4-1; j_gene: TRBJ1-2; CDR3aa: CASSQPFGVRANYGYTF; CDR3nt: TGCGCCAGCAGCCAACCATTTGGGGTTAGGGCTAACTATGGCTACACCTTC
abundance: many; d_gene: NA; v_gene: TRBV11-1; j_gene: TRBJ2-2; CDR3aa: CASSLGTWDTNTGELFF; CDR3nt: TGTGCCAGCAGCTTAGGGACGTGGGATACGAACACCGGGGAGCTGTTTTTT
abundance: NA; d_gene: NA; v_gene: TRBV28; j_gene: TRBJ1-5; CDR3aa: CASSLIGHSHPQHF; CDR3nt: TGTGCCAGCAGCTTGATAGGCCACTCTCACCCCCAGCATTTT
abundance: NA; d_gene: TRBD2; v_gene: TRBV2; j_gene: TRBJ2-1; CDR3aa: CATTLAASYNEQFF; CDR3nt: TGTGCCACCACCCTAGCGGCGTCCTACAATGAGCAGTTCTTC
abundance: NA; d_gene: TRBD1; v_gene: TRBV19; j_gene: TRBJ2-6; CDR3aa: CASGIGQGFSGANVLTF; CDR3nt: TGTGCCAGTGGTATCGGACAGGGTTTCTCTGGGGCCAACGTCCTGACTTTC
abundance: many; d_gene: NA; v_gene: TRBV7-3; j_gene: TRBJ2-7; CDR3aa: CASSQSGATSYEQYF; CDR3nt: TGTGCCAGCAGCCAGTCGGGGGCGACATCCTACGAGCAGTACTTC
abundance: NA; d_gene: NA; v_gene: TRBV7-8; j_gene: TRBJ2-2; CDR3aa: CASGDREASNTGELFF; CDR3nt: TGTGCCAGCGGGGATCGAGAGGCTTCGAACACCGGGGAGCTGTTTTTT
abundance: NA; d_gene: NA; v_gene: TRBV13; j_gene: TRBJ2-2; CDR3aa: CASRSGSDTGELFF; CDR3nt: TGTGCCAGCAGATCGGGATCAGACACCGGGGAGCTGTTTTTT
abundance: NA; d_gene: NA; v_gene: TRBV4-3; j_gene: TRBJ1-2; CDR3aa: CASSQDSQGPHDGYTF; CDR3nt: TGCGCCAGCAGCCAAGATTCCCAGGGCCCTCATGATGGCTACACCTTC
abundance: few; d_gene: TRBD1; v_gene: TRBV20-1; j_gene: TRBJ2-7; CDR3aa: CSARDPGQGSSYEQYF; CDR3nt: TGCAGTGCTAGAGACCCCGGACAGGGGAGCTCCTACGAGCAGTACTTC
abundance: few; d_gene: TRBD1; v_gene: TRBV6-2/TRBV6-3; j_gene: TRBJ1-1; CDR3aa: CATSLLQIIRDSPTEAFF; CDR3nt: TGTGCCACCTCACTCCTGCAGATAATCCGGGACAGCCCCACTGAAGCTTTCTTT
abundance: NA; d_gene: NA; v_gene: TRBV3-1; j_gene: TRBJ1-5; CDR3aa: CASSQASHQPQHF; CDR3nt: TGTGCCAGCAGCCAAGCCTCCCATCAGCCCCAGCATTTT
abundance: few; d_gene: NA; v_gene: TRBV6-5; j_gene: TRBJ1-2; CDR3aa: CASSSRSGANYGYTF; CDR3nt: TGTGCCAGCAGTTCGCGCTCCGGTGCTAACTATGGCTACACCTTC
abundance: few; d_gene: NA; v_gene: TRBV20-1; j_gene: TRBJ2-7; CDR3aa: CSARGVRESYEQYF; CDR3nt: TGCAGTGCTAGAGGGGTCAGGGAATCCTACGAGCAGTACTTC
abundance: many; d_gene: TRBD1; v_gene: TRBV7-8; j_gene: TRBJ2-2; CDR3aa: CASSQDRVRTGELFF; CDR3nt: TGTGCCAGCAGCCAGGACAGGGTCCGCACCGGGGAGCTGTTTTTT
abundance: few; d_gene: TRBD1; v_gene: TRBV19; j_gene: TRBJ1-2; CDR3aa: CASADRGYGYTF; CDR3nt: TGTGCCAGTGCCGACAGGGGCTATGGCTACACCTTC
abundance: few; d_gene: NA; v_gene: TRBV10-3; j_gene: TRBJ1-6; CDR3aa: CAISESGRFQTPLHF; CDR3nt: TGTGCCATCAGTGAGTCGGGACGCTTTCAGACACCCCTCCACTTT
abundance: many; d_gene: NA; v_gene: TRBV12-3/TRBV12-4; j_gene: TRBJ2-5; CDR3aa: CASSPSLGQETQYF; CDR3nt: TGTGCCAGCAGTCCCTCGTTGGGGCAAGAGACCCAGTACTTC
abundance: many; d_gene: TRBD2; v_gene: TRBV7-2; j_gene: TRBJ2-7; CDR3aa: CASSLVAGGPREQYF; CDR3nt: TGTGCCAGCAGCTTAGTAGCGGGGGGGCCTCGCGAGCAGTACTTC
abundance: many; d_gene: TRBD1; v_gene: TRBV6-5; j_gene: TRBJ2-7; CDR3aa: CASSYRQGAKFYEQYF; CDR3nt: TGTGCCAGCAGTTACAGACAGGGGGCCAAGTTTTACGAGCAGTACTTC
abundance: NA; d_gene: TRBD1; v_gene: TRBV19; j_gene: TRBJ1-5; CDR3aa: CASSTWTGHQPQHF; CDR3nt: TGTGCCAGTAGTACCTGGACAGGGCATCAGCCCCAGCATTTT
abundance: NA; d_gene: NA; v_gene: TRBV7-3; j_gene: TRBJ2-7; CDR3aa: CASSSARESEQYF; CDR3nt: TGTGCCAGCAGCTCGGCGCGAGAATCCGAGCAGTACTTC
abundance: NA; d_gene: NA; v_gene: TRBV5-1; j_gene: TRBJ1-2; CDR3aa: CASSRHSGDDGYTF; CDR3nt: TGCGCCAGCAGCCGCCACTCAGGGGATGATGGCTACACCTTC
abundance: NA; d_gene: NA; v_gene: TRBV7-2; j_gene: TRBJ2-3; CDR3aa: CASSLEVAPMPSTDTQYF; CDR3nt: TGTGCCAGCAGCTTAGAGGTAGCGCCGATGCCTAGCACAGATACGCAGTATTTT
abundance: NA; d_gene: TRBD1; v_gene: TRBV20-1; j_gene: TRBJ2-4; CDR3aa: CSARVQGAAKNIQYF; CDR3nt: TGCAGTGCTAGGGTACAGGGGGCGGCGAAAAACATTCAGTACTTC
abundance: many; d_gene: NA; v_gene: TRBV6-5; j_gene: TRBJ2-7; CDR3aa: CASSYSQLNYEQYF; CDR3nt: TGTGCCAGCAGTTACTCACAGCTTAACTACGAGCAGTACTTC
abundance: NA; d_gene: NA; v_gene: TRBV12-3/TRBV12-4; j_gene: TRBJ2-5; CDR3aa: CASSPDRRLYQETQYF; CDR3nt: TGTGCCAGCAGCCCGGACCGGCGACTGTACCAAGAGACCCAGTACTTC
abundance: few; d_gene: TRBD2; v_gene: TRBV7-9; j_gene: TRBJ2-5; CDR3aa: CASSSYWTSGSSETQYF; CDR3nt: TGTGCCAGCAGCTCGTACTGGACTAGCGGGAGTTCAGAGACCCAGTACTTC
abundance: many; d_gene: NA; v_gene: TRBV29-1; j_gene: TRBJ1-4; CDR3aa: CSVASSGATNEKLFF; CDR3nt: TGCAGCGTTGCCTCCTCAGGGGCAACTAATGAAAAACTGTTTTTT
abundance: NA; d_gene: TRBD1; v_gene: TRBV5-8; j_gene: TRBJ2-2; CDR3aa: CASSPRQGWGINTGELFF; CDR3nt: TGTGCCAGCAGCCCGAGACAGGGATGGGGAATTAACACCGGGGAGCTGTTTTTT
abundance: many; d_gene: NA; v_gene: TRBV10-3; j_gene: TRBJ1-1; CDR3aa: CAISEWGEEAFF; CDR3nt: TGTGCCATCAGTGAGTGGGGTGAGGAAGCTTTCTTT
abundance: NA; d_gene: NA; v_gene: TRBV24-1; j_gene: TRBJ2-2; CDR3aa: CATTTGSTTGELFF; CDR3nt: TGTGCCACGACGACAGGTTCAACCACCGGGGAGCTGTTTTTT
abundance: many; d_gene: NA; v_gene: TRBV18; j_gene: TRBJ1-6; CDR3aa: CASSPAAGNSPLHF; CDR3nt: TGTGCCAGCTCACCAGCGGCCGGGAATTCACCCCTCCACTTT
abundance: NA; d_gene: NA; v_gene: TRBV28; j_gene: TRBJ2-5; CDR3aa: CASSQGTQYF; CDR3nt: TGTGCCAGCAGTCAGGGGACCCAGTACTTC
abundance: NA; d_gene: NA; v_gene: TRBV19; j_gene: TRBJ1-1; CDR3aa: CASSIFMNTEAFF; CDR3nt: TGTGCCAGTAGTATCTTCATGAACACTGAAGCTTTCTTT